One sample yielded the 18 T cell receptor beta chains listed below, sequenced in a study of T cell responses to AZD1222 COVID-19 vaccine. The data were produced by immunoSEQ multiplex PCR, yet TCRdb's version contains in-frame clones alone and is incomplete. The sample has approximately 140,000 clones; 90% are singletons. The sample in question was peripheral blood, obtained 28 days after the second AZD1222 dose. The receptors were gathered from an adult who received the AZD1222 COVID-19 vaccine.

CDR3 loop: CASSQLQPTYGYTF. The DNA of the CDR3 is TGTGCCAGCAGCCAACTCCAGCCAACCTATGGCTACACCTTC. The chain couples TRBV4-2 to TRBJ1-2; D gene ambiguous. The germline V gene has CDR1 LGHNA and CDR2 YNFKEQ. The CDR3 extends over 14 amino acids. V shed 2 bases and J shed 4 bases, with 11 bases lying between them.

This chain uses TRBV6-5 with TRBJ2-5; D not resolved. V was shortened by 5 bases and J by 5 bases, with 6 bases between the two germline ends. The CDR3 extends over 11 amino acids. Germline V gives CDR1 MNHEY, CDR2 SVGAGI. This CDR3 is CASSLGETQYF. CDR3 bases: TGTGCCAGCAGTCTAGGGGAGACCCAGTACTTC.

The rearrangement uses TRBV6-5 and TRBJ1-6; D is undetermined. Germline assignment: CDR1 MNHEY and CDR2 SVGAGI. V lost 4 bases, J lost 0 bases, and 10 bases lay in between. This CDR3 is built from 16 residues. The CDR3 DNA follows: TGTGCCAGCAGTTCCACAGAGAGCTCCTATAATTCACCCCTCCACTTT. Its protein is CASSSTESSYNSPLHF.

This clone was counted only a few times. The V gene is TRBV9, the J gene TRBJ2-7, with D possibly TRBD2 on 5 matching bases. V lost 4 bases and J lost 7, with 18 bases in between. This CDR3 has 14 residues. Germline V gives CDR1 SGDLS, CDR2 YYNGEE. The CDR3 spells CASSPWTGEMEQYF. CDR3 coding DNA: TGTGCCAGCAGCCCATGGACTGGGGAGATGGAGCAGTACTTC.

This chain links TRBV9 with TRBJ2-1; D might be TRBD2 (5 bases). The germline CDR1 and CDR2 sequences are SGDLS and YYNGEE. Trimming removed 2 bases at V and 6 bases at J, with 9 bases between. This CDR3 has 13 residues. The CDR3 here is CASSVPGTNEQFF. CDR3 nucleotide sequence: TGTGCCAGCAGCGTGCCGGGAACCAATGAGCAGTTCTTC.

The V gene is TRBV2, the J gene TRBJ1-1; no clear D gene. V was clipped by 3 bases and J by 2 bases, with 7 bases between them. Germline assignment: CDR1 SNHLY and CDR2 FYNNEI. The CDR3 contains 13 residues. The CDR3: CASSDPPNTEAFF. The CDR3 DNA sequence: TGTGCCAGCAGTGACCCCCCTAACACTGAAGCTTTCTTT.

The CDR3 sequence: CASTGQSNSPLHF. As DNA, the CDR3 is TGTGCCAGCACCGGACAGTCCAATTCACCCCTCCACTTT. This chain connects TRBV6-5 to TRBJ1-6; D perhaps matches TRBD1 (6 bases). Germline V gene data show CDR1 as MNHEY and CDR2 as SVGAGI. V shed 7 bases and J shed 7 bases, with 11 bases lying between them. The CDR3 loop spans 13 amino acids.

V and J are TRBV18 and TRBJ1-4; D is possibly TRBD1 (5 bases). CDR1 and CDR2 from the germline V gene are KGHSH and LQKENI. The CDR3 has 17 residues. The ends were cut back, 3 bases at V and 8 bases at J, with 22 bases in the middle. The CDR3 loop reads CASSPIPGPGKKEKLFF. The DNA of the CDR3 is TGTGCCAGCTCACCTATACCGGGACCTGGGAAAAAGGAAAAACTGTTTTTT. Drawing the rest from reference TRBV18 and TRBJ1-4, the complete variable domain is NAGVMQNPRHLVRRRGQEARLRCSPMKGHSHVYWYRQLPEEGLKFMVYLQKENIIDESGMPKERFSAEFPKEGPSILRIQQVVRGDSAAYFCASSPIPGPGKKEKLFFGSGTQLSVL.

The chain recombines TRBV6-1 with TRBJ2-1; 9 bases match TRBD2. The CDR3 contains 15 residues. V shed 2 bases, J shed 8 bases, and the junction held 7 bases outside the gene matches. Germline CDR1 is MNHNS and CDR2 is SASEGT. The CDR3 spells CASSERREGLYEQFF. CDR3 bases: TGTGCCAGCAGTGAACGGCGGGAGGGCCTATATGAGCAGTTCTTC.

A word on this clone: Within the sample, other DNA sequences also encode this same CDR3. V usage is TRBV5-4 and J usage is TRBJ1-6; 9 bases fit TRBD1. This CDR3 comprises 14 residues. V shed 2 bases and J 10 bases; nucleotides not matched to a gene: 4. Germline V gene lookup returns CDR1 SGHNT and CDR2 YYREEE (reference sequence). The CDR3 DNA is TGTGCCAGCAGCTTACAGGGGGCAGGGTCACCCCTCCACTTT. This sequence encodes CASSLQGAGSPLHF.

V is TRBV5-6 and J is TRBJ1-1; D gene ambiguous. The CDR3 is 14 amino acids. The germline V gene has CDR1 SGHDT and CDR2 YYEEEE. With 1 base removed from V and 3 bases from J, the gap between germline ends came to 10 bases. CDR3 sequence: CASSLIQRDTEAFF. The CDR3 DNA sequence: TGTGCCAGCAGCTTGATACAGAGGGACACTGAAGCTTTCTTT.

The V and J genes are TRBV9 and TRBJ2-2; possible D gene TRBD2, 6 bases. Trimming took 2 bases from V and 4 from J, leaving 12 bases between them. The CDR3 sequence is 15 residues long. Germline CDR1 is SGDLS and CDR2 is YYNGEE. This CDR3 reads CASSVGGSGTGELFF. The CDR3 DNA follows: TGTGCCAGCAGCGTCGGGGGTAGCGGCACCGGGGAGCTGTTTTTT.

This clone came up once. The chain uses TRBV6-5 and TRBJ1-1; no reliable D call. Trimming left V 4 bases short and J 1 base short, with 10 bases between. The CDR3 spans 14 residues. Germline CDR1 is MNHEY and CDR2 is SVGAGI. CDR3 DNA: TGTGCCAGCAGTTCTCCACCGGAGAACACTGAAGCTTTCTTT. Translated, it gives CASSSPPENTEAFF.

This chain joins TRBV28 and TRBJ1-5; D perhaps matches TRBD1 (6 bases). Deletions cut 3 bases from V and 4 bases from J, with 13 bases between. This CDR3 has 15 residues. Germline CDR1 reads MDHEN; CDR2 reads SYDVKM. The CDR3 DNA follows: TGTGCCAGCAGTTTGGAAGGGGGGACGAATCAGCCCCAGCATTTT. Its protein product is CASSLEGGTNQPQHF.

This rearrangement joins TRBV19 to TRBJ1-5; TRBD1 is a possible D gene (6 bases). Looked up from germline, CDR1 is LNHDA and CDR2 is SQIVND (reference sequence). The CDR3 has 14 amino acids. Between the trimmed V and J ends, which lost 7 bases and 0 bases, there was a span of 10 bases. The CDR3 reads CASTSGASNQPQHF. CDR3 DNA: TGTGCCAGTACCTCGGGGGCTAGCAATCAGCCCCAGCATTTT.

The rearrangement uses TRBV7-2 and TRBJ2-1; D is unclear. This CDR3 has 16 residues. CDR1 is SGHTA and CDR2 is FQGNSA in the germline V gene. V gave up 4 bases and J gave up 3 bases, with 16 bases separating them. CDR3 in DNA: TGTGCCAGCAGCTCCTCGGGCCCATCGCTCTACAATGAGCAGTTCTTC. This codes for CASSSSGPSLYNEQFF.

The rearrangement joins TRBV10-1 to TRBJ1-3; D is uncertain. The CDR3 consists of 13 residues. V gave up 6 bases and J gave up 4 bases, with 10 bases separating them. Per germline, CDR1 WNHNN and CDR2 SYGVQD (reference sequence). Here the CDR3 DNA reads TGCGCCAGCAGCCTGGGGAGGGGAAACACCATATATTTT. Its protein product is CASSLGRGNTIYF.

CDR3 DNA sequence: TGTGCCAGCAGCGTCCCTCCGGGACAGGGAAGGTACGAGCAGTACTTC. Translation: CASSVPPGQGRYEQYF. J is TRBJ2-7 and V is TRBV7-2; TRBD1 matches 9 bases. Trimming removed 5 bases from V and 4 bases from J; junction bases left unmatched: 12. This CDR3 is 16 amino acids long. Looked up from germline, CDR1 is SGHTA and CDR2 is FQGNSA. Filled out from reference TRBV7-2 and TRBJ2-7, the complete variable domain reads GAGVSQSPSNKVTEKGKDVELRCDPISGHTALYWYRQSLGQGLEFLIYFQGNSAPDKSGLPSDRFSAERTGGSVSTLTIQRTQQEDSAVYLCASSVPPGQGRYEQYFGPGTRLTVT.